This TCR beta chain was found in a study of T-cell reconstitution after alpha-beta-depleted transplantation in children. Broader study findings: Day-60 TCRbeta diversity that was high in some patients was derived from surviving recipient T cells and thymic progenitors. At the one-year point after transplant, T-cell counts and TCRbeta diversity were found to come mostly from T cells that had been newly produced.

In its sample, this clonotype was seen a few times. The antigen remains undetermined. Looked up from germline, CDR1 is SQVTM and CDR2 is ANQGSEA. The CDR3 runs 13 residues. J was trimmed by 5 bases and V by 6 bases; bases with no gene match: 5. Unique molecular identifiers were used to barcode this TCRbeta library. TCRdb passed the PCR reads through MiXCR, listing each CDR3 protein once. The table has approximately 500,000 distinct CDR3 sequences, 10% to 13% seen once. Specimen: PBMCs, collected before TCRalphabeta/CD19-depleted stem cell transplant. The chain couples TRBV29-1 to TRBJ2-3, with TRBD2 matching over 10 bases. This TCR derives from a child aged 2 to 15 with inherited bone marrow failure, due to receive a stem cell transplant. The DNA for the CDR3 is TGCAGCGTAGATCTAGCGGGAGTAGATACGCAGTATTTT. Translated, it gives CSVDLAGVDTQYF.